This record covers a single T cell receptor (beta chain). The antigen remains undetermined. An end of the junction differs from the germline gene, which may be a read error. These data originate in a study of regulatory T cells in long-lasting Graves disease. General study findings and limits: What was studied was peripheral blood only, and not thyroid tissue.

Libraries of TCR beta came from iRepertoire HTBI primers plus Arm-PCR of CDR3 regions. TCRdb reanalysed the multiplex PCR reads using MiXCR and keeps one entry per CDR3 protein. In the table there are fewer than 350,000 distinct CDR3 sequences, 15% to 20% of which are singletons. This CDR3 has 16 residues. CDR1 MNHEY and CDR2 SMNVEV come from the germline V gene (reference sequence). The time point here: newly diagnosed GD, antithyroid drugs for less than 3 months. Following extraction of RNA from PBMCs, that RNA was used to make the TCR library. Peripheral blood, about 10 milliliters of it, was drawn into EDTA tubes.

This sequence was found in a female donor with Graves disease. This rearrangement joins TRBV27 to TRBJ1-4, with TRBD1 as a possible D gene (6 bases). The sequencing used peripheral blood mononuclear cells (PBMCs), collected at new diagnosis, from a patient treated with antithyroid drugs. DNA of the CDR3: TGTGCCAGCAGTTCGATAGACAGGCTCACTAATGAAAAACTGTTTTTC. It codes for CASSSIDRLTNEKLFF.